The rows below give T cell receptor beta chains drawn from one sample of a study of fetal regulatory T cell absence and autoimmunity. Clones were read by immunoSEQ multiplex PCR, and TCRdb kept only the in-frame ones, dropping some. The table shows some 46,000 clones, with about 86% occurring only once. Sample: cord blood. Receptors were obtained from a newborn boy with IPEX syndrome. CDR3s include the opening cysteine and the closing phenylalanine or tryptophan. Fields, in order: J gene, D gene, V gene, clone size, CDR3 DNA, CDR3 protein. The D gene is left open where the match is weak. A clone size is listed for some rows: how often the clone was seen (once, few, many), or a class if it is expanded.

TRBJ2-3	NA	TRBV5-8	NA	TGTGCCAGCAGCTACGGGTCCACAGATACGCAGTATTTT	CASSYGSTDTQYF
TRBJ1-2	NA	TRBV19	NA	TGTGCCAGTAGTATAGCAGGGAGGGGCTACACCTTC	CASSIAGRGYTF
TRBJ1-3	NA	TRBV9	NA	TGTGCCAGCAGCGCGGGCTTACTCGTTCGAAACACCATATATTTT	CASSAGLLVRNTIYF
TRBJ2-1	TRBD2	TRBV5-1	NA	TGCGCCAGCAGCTTGGGGGGGACTAGCTTAAATGAGCAGTTCTTC	CASSLGGTSLNEQFF
TRBJ2-7	NA	TRBV14	NA	TGTGCCAGCAGCCAAGTCGGGTACGAGCAGTACTTC	CASSQVGYEQYF
TRBJ1-2	TRBD1	TRBV28	NA	TGTGCCAGCAGTCATTCGACAGGGGGCACCTTC	CASSHSTGGTF
TRBJ1-5	NA	TRBV19	NA	TGTGCCAGCTCATTGGGAGGAGCCCGGGGCAATCAGCCCCAGCATTTT	CASSLGGARGNQPQHF
TRBJ2-4	TRBD2	TRBV30	NA	TGTGCCTGGGGACTAGCGGGGGGAGAGGGCAAAAACATTCAGTACTTC	CAWGLAGGEGKNIQYF
TRBJ2-5	NA	TRBV30	NA	TGTGCCTGGAGTGTCCTGTACCAAGAGACCCAGTACTTC	CAWSVLYQETQYF
TRBJ2-1	TRBD1	TRBV27	NA	TGTGCCAGCAGTTCCGGGACAGGGGGATGGGGCGGGGCCGAGCAGTTCTTC	CASSSGTGGWGGAEQFF
TRBJ1-1	NA	TRBV12-5	once	TGTGCTAGTGGTTTGAGTGGGAACACTGAAGCTTTCTTT	CASGLSGNTEAFF
TRBJ2-7	NA	TRBV7-8	few	TGTGCCAGCAGCTCAGGGGCTGTCTCCTACGAGCAGTACTTC	CASSSGAVSYEQYF
TRBJ2-1	TRBD2	TRBV19	NA	TGTGCCAGTAGTATGAGCGGGAGCTCCTACAATGAGCAGTTCTTC	CASSMSGSSYNEQFF
TRBJ1-2	NA	TRBV11-2	NA	TGTGCCAGCAGTGACCCCGGACAGCGGTCTTATGGCTACACCTTC	CASSDPGQRSYGYTF
TRBJ1-2	NA	TRBV7-9	NA	TGTGCCAGCAGCCGGGGGGGCAGGGTACATGGCTACACCTTC	CASSRGGRVHGYTF
TRBJ2-1	NA	TRBV27	NA	TGTGCCAGCAGTTTGGGACGGTTCTACAATGAGCAGTTCTTC	CASSLGRFYNEQFF
TRBJ1-5	TRBD1	TRBV5-6	NA	TGTGCCAGCAGCACGCGACAGGGGGGGAGCAATCAGCCCCAGCATTTT	CASSTRQGGSNQPQHF
TRBJ2-7	NA	TRBV6-1	NA	TGTGCCAGCAGTGGGGATAGCTCCTACGAGCAGTACTTC	CASSGDSSYEQYF
TRBJ1-1	NA	TRBV6-5	NA	TGTGCCAGCAGACCCGCCGGGGCCACTGAAGCTTTCTTT	CASRPAGATEAFF
TRBJ1-1	TRBD1	TRBV5-1	NA	TGCGCCAGCAGCTTACAGGGGCCGCATCTGAACACTGAAGCTTTCTTT	CASSLQGPHLNTEAFF
TRBJ2-2	NA	TRBV7-2	NA	TGTGCCAGCAGCTTAGTCGGACCCAGGGGATTTGACAGGGAGCTGTTTTTT	CASSLVGPRGFDRELFF
TRBJ2-1	TRBD2	TRBV19	NA	TGTGCCACCCAAAGGGGACTAGCGGGAGGGCGGGGACCCTACAATGAGCAGTTCTTC	CATQRGLAGGRGPYNEQFF
TRBJ2-5	TRBD1	TRBV11-3	once	TGTGCCAGCAGCTTAGATAACAGGGGAAGGGGGACCCAGTACTTC	CASSLDNRGRGTQYF
TRBJ1-6	NA	TRBV18	NA	TGTGCCAGCTCACCGAATAAGCAGGGGCATTCACCCCTCCACTTT	CASSPNKQGHSPLHF
TRBJ2-1	NA	TRBV14	NA	TGTGCCAGCAGCCCCCCCCCAGACCCGTTCAGCTACAATGAGCAGTTCTTC	CASSPPPDPFSYNEQFF
TRBJ1-4	NA	TRBV9	NA	TGTGCCAGCAGCTCCCCCAACCGGGACCCTTCGGAAAAACTGTTTTTT	CASSSPNRDPSEKLFF
TRBJ2-3	NA	TRBV4-1	NA	TGCGCCAGCAGCCGGGGGGGCGGGTCAGATACGCAGTATTTT	CASSRGGGSDTQYF
TRBJ2-1	NA	TRBV13	NA	TGTGCCAGCAGCTCAGGGGCTGGGGCCTACAATGAGCAGTTCTTC	CASSSGAGAYNEQFF
TRBJ2-3	NA	TRBV7-9	NA	TGTGCCAGCAGCTACCTTTGGGGGGCAGATACGCAGTATTTT	CASSYLWGADTQYF
TRBJ2-3	NA	TRBV5-6	NA	TGTGCCAGCAGCATCCAGCTTAGCACAGATACGCAGTATTTT	CASSIQLSTDTQYF
TRBJ2-3	TRBD1	TRBV29-1	NA	TGCAGCGTTGAAGATGTCGAGACAGGGGGCACAGATACGCAGTATTTT	CSVEDVETGGTDTQYF
TRBJ1-2	NA	TRBV5-1	NA	TGCGCCAGCAGAAATCGAGGGTCCGACTATGGCTACACCTTC	CASRNRGSDYGYTF
TRBJ2-7	TRBD2	TRBV5-6	once	TGTGCCAGCAGCCCTGGGACTAGCTCAGCTTACGAGCAGTACTTC	CASSPGTSSAYEQYF
TRBJ2-1	TRBD2	TRBV14	NA	TGTGCCAGCAGCATGCCGGGACTAGCGGGATGGTATGAGCAGTTCTTC	CASSMPGLAGWYEQFF
TRBJ2-1	TRBD2	TRBV19	NA	TGTGCCAGTAGTACCCCCCCTAGCGGGAGAGACAATGAGCAGTTCTTC	CASSTPPSGRDNEQFF
TRBJ1-2	NA	TRBV11-2	NA	TGTGCCAGTGGCAGGGCCTATGGCTACACCTTC	CASGRAYGYTF
TRBJ1-2	NA	TRBV21-1	few	TGTGCCAGCAGCAAAGGGGACTATGGCTACACCTTC	CASSKGDYGYTF
TRBJ2-7	NA	TRBV6-5	once	TGTGCCAGCAGTGTGCACGAGCAGTACTTC	CASSVHEQYF
TRBJ1-2	TRBD1	TRBV29-1	NA	TGCAGCGTTGAAGGACAGGGCTATGGCTACACCTTC	CSVEGQGYGYTF
TRBJ2-1	TRBD2	TRBV7-2	NA	TGTGCCAGCAGCTTACAACTAGCGGGAGTGGGTGAGCAGTTCTTC	CASSLQLAGVGEQFF
TRBJ2-7	NA	TRBV7-2	NA	TGTGCCAGCAGCCCTGACGGGGGACCTTCCTACGAGCAGTACTTC	CASSPDGGPSYEQYF
TRBJ2-2	NA	TRBV7-7	NA	TGTGCTAGCAGCTTAGAGAACACCGGGGAGCTGTTTTTT	CASSLENTGELFF
TRBJ2-7	NA	TRBV5-1	NA	TGCGCCAGCAGCTTGGAGGAGTATCCCTCCTACGAGCAGTACTTC	CASSLEEYPSYEQYF
TRBJ2-3	NA	TRBV7-9	NA	TGTGCCAGCAGCCGATACGAGGACCTGACGCAGTATTTT	CASSRYEDLTQYF
TRBJ1-1	NA	TRBV4-1	NA	TGCGCCAGCAGCCAAGGGGGGGGACGGAAGAACACTGAAGCTTTCTTT	CASSQGGGRKNTEAFF
TRBJ1-1	NA	TRBV5-4	NA	TGTGCCAGCAGCTTGTTTTGGAACACTGAAGCTTTCTTT	CASSLFWNTEAFF
TRBJ1-2	NA	TRBV30	NA	TGTGCCTGGAGCTCGGACAGTAACTATGGCTACACCTTC	CAWSSDSNYGYTF
TRBJ2-1	NA	TRBV5-4	NA	TGTGCCAGCAGCTTGCGTAGCTCCTACAATGAGCAGTTCTTC	CASSLRSSYNEQFF
TRBJ2-7	TRBD1	TRBV6-6	once	TGTGCCAGCAGCCAGGACAGGGTCTACGAGCAGTACTTC	CASSQDRVYEQYF
TRBJ2-7	TRBD1	TRBV19	NA	TGTGCCAGTAGTACTAACCGGGACAGGAGACACGAGCAGTACTTC	CASSTNRDRRHEQYF
TRBJ2-2	TRBD1	TRBV4-1	NA	TGCGCCAGCAGGGGACAGGGAGGATTCACCGGGGAGCTGTTTTTT	CASRGQGGFTGELFF
TRBJ2-1	NA	TRBV2	NA	TGTGCCAGCAGCGAAGAGGGGGGCAATGAGCAGTTCTTC	CASSEEGGNEQFF
TRBJ2-2	NA	TRBV27	NA	TGTGCCAGCAGTGTGGGCCTCGACACCGGGGAGCTGTTTTTT	CASSVGLDTGELFF
TRBJ2-2	TRBD1	TRBV11-3	NA	TGTGCCAGCAGCTCGGGACAGGGGGAGACCGGGGAGCTGTTTTTT	CASSSGQGETGELFF
TRBJ1-1	TRBD1	TRBV5-1	NA	TGCGCCAGCAGAGGACAGGCCGATTCGAACACTGAAGCTTTCTTT	CASRGQADSNTEAFF
TRBJ2-5	NA	TRBV13	NA	TGTGCCAGCAGCTTAGGGCCGAATCCAAACCAAGAGACCCAGTACTTC	CASSLGPNPNQETQYF